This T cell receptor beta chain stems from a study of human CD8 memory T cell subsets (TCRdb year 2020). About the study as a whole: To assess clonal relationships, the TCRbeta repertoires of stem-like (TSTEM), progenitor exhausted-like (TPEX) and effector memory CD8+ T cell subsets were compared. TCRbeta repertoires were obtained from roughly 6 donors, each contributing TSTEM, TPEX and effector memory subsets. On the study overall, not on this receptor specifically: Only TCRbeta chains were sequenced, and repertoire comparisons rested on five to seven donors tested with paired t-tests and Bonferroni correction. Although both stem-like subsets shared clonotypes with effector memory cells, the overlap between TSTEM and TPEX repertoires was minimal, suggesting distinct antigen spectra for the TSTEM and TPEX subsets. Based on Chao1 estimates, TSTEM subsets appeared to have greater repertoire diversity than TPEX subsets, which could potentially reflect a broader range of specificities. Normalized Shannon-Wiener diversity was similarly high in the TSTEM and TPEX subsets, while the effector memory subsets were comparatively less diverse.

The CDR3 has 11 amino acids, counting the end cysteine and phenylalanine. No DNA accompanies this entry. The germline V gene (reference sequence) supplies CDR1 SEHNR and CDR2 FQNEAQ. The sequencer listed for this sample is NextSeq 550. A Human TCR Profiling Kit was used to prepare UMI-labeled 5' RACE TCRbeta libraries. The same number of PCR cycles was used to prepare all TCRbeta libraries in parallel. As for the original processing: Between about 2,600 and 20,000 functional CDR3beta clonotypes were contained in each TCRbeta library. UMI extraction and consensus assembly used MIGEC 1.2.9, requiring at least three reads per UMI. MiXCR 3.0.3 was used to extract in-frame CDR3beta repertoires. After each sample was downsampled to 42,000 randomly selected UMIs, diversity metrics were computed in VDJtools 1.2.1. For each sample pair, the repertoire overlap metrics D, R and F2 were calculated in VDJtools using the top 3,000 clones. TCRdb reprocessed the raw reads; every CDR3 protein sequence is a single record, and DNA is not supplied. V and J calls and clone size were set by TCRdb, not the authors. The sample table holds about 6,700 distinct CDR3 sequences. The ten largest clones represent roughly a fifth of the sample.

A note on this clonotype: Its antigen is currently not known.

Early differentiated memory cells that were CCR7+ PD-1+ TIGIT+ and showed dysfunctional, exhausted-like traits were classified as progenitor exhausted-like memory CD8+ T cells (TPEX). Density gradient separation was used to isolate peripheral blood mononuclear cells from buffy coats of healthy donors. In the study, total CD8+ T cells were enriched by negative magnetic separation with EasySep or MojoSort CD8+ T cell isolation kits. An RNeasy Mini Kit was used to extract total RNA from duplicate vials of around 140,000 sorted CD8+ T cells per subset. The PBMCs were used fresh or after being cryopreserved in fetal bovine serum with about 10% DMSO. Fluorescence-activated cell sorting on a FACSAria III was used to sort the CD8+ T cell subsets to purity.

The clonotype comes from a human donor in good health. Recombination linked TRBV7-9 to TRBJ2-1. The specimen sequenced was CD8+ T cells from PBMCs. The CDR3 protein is CASSIEWEQFF.